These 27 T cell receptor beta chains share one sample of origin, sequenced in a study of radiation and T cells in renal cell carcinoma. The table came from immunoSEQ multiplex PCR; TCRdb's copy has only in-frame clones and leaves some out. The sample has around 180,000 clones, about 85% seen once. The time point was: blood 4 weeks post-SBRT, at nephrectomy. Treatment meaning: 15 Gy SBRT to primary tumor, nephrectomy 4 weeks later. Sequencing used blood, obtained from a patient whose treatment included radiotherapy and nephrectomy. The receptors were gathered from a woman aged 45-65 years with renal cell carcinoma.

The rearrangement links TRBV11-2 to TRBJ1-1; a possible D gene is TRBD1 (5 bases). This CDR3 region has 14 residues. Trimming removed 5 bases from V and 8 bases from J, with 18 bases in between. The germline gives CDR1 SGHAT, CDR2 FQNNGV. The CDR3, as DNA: TGTGCCAGCAGCCACCGAGCAGGGAGTCCCGAAGCTTTCTTT. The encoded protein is CASSHRAGSPEAFF.

Written as DNA, the CDR3 is TGTGCCAGCAAGGACAGGGGGTCGGATGGCTACACCTTC. Translated, it gives CASKDRGSDGYTF. The rearrangement joins TRBV5-6 to TRBJ1-2; 10 bases align to TRBD1. The length of the CDR3 is 13 residues. CDR1 and CDR2 from the germline V gene are SGHDT and YYEEEE. Trimming at V came to 6 bases and at J to 6 bases, leaving 5 bases not matched to a gene.

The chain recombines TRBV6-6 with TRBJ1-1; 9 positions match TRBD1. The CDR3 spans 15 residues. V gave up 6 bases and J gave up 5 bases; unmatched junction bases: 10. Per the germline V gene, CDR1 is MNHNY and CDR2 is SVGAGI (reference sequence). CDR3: CASSQSGTGWTEAFF. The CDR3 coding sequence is TGTGCCAGCAGCCAATCGGGGACAGGGTGGACTGAAGCTTTCTTT.

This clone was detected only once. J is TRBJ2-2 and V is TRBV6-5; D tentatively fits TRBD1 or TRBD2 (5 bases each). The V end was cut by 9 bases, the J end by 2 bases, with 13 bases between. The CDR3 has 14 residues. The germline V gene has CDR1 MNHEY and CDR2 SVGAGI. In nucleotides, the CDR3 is TGTGCCAGTAAGGGACGTAGAAACACCGGGGAGCTGTTTTTT. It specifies CASKGRRNTGELFF.

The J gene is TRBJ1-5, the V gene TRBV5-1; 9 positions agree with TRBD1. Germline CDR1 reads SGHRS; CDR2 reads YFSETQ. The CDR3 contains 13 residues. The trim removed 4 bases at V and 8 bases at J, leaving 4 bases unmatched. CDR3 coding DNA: TGCGCCAGCAGCCCGGGACAGGGAGAGCCCCAGCATTTT. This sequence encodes CASSPGQGEPQHF. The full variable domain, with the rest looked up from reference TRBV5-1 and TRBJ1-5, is KAGVTQTPRYLIKTRGQQVTLSCSPISGHRSVSWYQQTPGQGLQFLFEYFSETQRNKGNFPGRFSGRQFSNSRSEMNVSTLELGDSALYLCASSPGQGEPQHFGDGTRLSIL.

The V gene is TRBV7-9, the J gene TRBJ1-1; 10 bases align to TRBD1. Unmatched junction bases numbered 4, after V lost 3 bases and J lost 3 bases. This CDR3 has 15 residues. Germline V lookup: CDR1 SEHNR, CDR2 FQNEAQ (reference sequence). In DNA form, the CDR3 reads TGTGCCAGCAGCTTTTACGGGACAGGGGACACTGAAGCTTTCTTT. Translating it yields CASSFYGTGDTEAFF.

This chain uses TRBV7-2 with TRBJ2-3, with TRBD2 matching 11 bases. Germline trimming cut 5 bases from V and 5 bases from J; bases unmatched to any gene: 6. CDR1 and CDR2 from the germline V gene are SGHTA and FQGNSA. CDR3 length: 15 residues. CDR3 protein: CASSLLAGGIDTQYF. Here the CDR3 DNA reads TGTGCCAGCAGCCTGCTAGCGGGGGGCATAGATACGCAGTATTTT.

The DNA of the CDR3 is TGTGCCACCAGCCCCGGGACAGGGGTCACCATGCCAAAACTGTTTTTT. Its translation is CATSPGTGVTMPKLFF. This chain connects TRBV15 to TRBJ1-4; 10 bases are shared with TRBD1. Trimming cost V 5 bases and J 10 bases; bases outside gene matches: 13. Germline CDR1 is LNHNV and CDR2 is YYDKDF (reference sequence). This CDR3 contains 16 residues.

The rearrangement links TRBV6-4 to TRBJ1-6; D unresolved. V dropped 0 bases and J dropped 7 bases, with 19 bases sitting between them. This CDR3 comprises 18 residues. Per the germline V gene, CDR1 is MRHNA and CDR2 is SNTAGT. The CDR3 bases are TGTGCCAGCAGTGACTCGATCCGGCATGACCGGCCCAATTCACCCCTCCACTTT. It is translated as CASSDSIRHDRPNSPLHF.

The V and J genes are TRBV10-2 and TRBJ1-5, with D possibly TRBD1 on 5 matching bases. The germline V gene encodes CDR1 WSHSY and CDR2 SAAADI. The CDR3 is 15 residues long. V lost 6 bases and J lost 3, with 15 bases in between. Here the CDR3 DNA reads TGCGCCAGCAGCGGCACGGGGGACCCCAATCAGCCCCAGCATTTT. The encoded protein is CASSGTGDPNQPQHF.

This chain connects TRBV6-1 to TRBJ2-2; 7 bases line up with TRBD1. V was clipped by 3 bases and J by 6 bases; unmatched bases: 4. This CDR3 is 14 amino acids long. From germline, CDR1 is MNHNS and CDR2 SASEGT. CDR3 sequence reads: CASSDPTGPGELFF. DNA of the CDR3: TGTGCCAGCAGTGACCCGACAGGGCCCGGGGAGCTGTTTTTT.

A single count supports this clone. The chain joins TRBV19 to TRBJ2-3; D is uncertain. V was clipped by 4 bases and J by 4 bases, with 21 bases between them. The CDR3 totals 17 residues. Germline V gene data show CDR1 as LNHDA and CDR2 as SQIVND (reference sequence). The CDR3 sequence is CASSKPGYSGTADTQYF. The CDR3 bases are TGTGCCAGTAGTAAACCAGGATACTCCGGAACGGCAGATACGCAGTATTTT.

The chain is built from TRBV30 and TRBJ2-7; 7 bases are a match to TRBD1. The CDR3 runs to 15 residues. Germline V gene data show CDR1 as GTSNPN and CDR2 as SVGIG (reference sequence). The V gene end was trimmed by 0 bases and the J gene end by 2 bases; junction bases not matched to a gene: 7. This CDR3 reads CAWSVRDSLAYEQYF. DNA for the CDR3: TGTGCCTGGAGTGTACGGGACAGTCTAGCCTACGAGCAGTACTTC.

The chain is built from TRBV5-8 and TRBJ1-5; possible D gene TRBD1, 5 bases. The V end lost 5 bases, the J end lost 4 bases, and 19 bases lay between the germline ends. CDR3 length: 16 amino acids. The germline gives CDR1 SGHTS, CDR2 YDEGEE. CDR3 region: CASRPGGGNRNQPQHF. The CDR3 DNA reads TGTGCCAGCAGACCTGGGGGGGGAAATCGAAATCAGCCCCAGCATTTT.

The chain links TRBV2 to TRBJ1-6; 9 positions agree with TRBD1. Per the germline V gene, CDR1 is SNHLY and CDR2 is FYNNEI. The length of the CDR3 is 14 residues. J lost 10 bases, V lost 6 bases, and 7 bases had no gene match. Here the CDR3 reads CASRAGQGGSPLHF. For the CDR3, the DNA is TGTGCCAGCAGGGCGGGACAGGGTGGATCACCCCTCCACTTT.

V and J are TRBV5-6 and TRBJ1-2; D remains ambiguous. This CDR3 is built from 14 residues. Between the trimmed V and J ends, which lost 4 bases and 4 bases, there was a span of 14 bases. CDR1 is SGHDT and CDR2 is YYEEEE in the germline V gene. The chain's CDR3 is CASSQVGRSYGYTF. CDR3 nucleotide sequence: TGTGCCAGCAGCCAAGTAGGGCGGTCCTATGGCTACACCTTC.

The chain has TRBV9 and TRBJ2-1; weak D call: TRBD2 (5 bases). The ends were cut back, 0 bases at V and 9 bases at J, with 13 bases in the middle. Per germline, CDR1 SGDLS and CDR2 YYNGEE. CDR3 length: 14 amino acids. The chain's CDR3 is CASSVAASPGEQFF. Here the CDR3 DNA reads TGTGCCAGCAGCGTAGCGGCTAGCCCGGGTGAGCAGTTCTTC. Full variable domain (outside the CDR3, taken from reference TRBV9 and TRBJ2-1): DSGVTQTPKHLITATGQRVTLRCSPRSGDLSVYWYQQSLDQGLQFLIQYYNGEERAKGNILERFSAQQFPDLHSELNLSSLELGDSALYFCASSVAASPGEQFFGPGTRLTVL.

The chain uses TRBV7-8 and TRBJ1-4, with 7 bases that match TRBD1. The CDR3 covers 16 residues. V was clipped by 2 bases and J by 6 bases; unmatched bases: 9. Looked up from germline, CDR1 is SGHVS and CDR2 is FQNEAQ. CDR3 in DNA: TGTGCCAGCAGCTTATTTTTGAAGGGGGCAGATGAAAAACTGTTTTTT. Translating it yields CASSLFLKGADEKLFF.

CDR3 DNA sequence: TGTGCCAGCAGCTTAGAGCTGGGGGGAGAGACCCAGTACTTC. Translating gives CASSLELGGETQYF. The J gene is TRBJ2-5, the V gene TRBV11-2; TRBD2 is a possible D gene (6 bases). The CDR3 covers 14 residues. V lost 0 bases to trimming and J lost 4 bases, with 9 bases between them. Germline V gene data show CDR1 as SGHAT and CDR2 as FQNNGV.

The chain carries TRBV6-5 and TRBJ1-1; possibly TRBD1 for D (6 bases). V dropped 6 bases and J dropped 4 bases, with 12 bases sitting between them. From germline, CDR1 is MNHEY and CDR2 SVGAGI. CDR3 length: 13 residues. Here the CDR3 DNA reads TGTGCCAGCAGAACAGGAGGGGGCACTGAAGCTTTCTTT. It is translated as CASRTGGGTEAFF.

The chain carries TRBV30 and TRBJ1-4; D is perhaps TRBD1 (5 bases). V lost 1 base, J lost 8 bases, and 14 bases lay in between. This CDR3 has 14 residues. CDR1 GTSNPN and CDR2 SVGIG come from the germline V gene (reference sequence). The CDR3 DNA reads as TGTGCCTGGAGTGCCGGGACCGCAGGAGAAAAACTGTTTTTT. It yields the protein CAWSAGTAGEKLFF.

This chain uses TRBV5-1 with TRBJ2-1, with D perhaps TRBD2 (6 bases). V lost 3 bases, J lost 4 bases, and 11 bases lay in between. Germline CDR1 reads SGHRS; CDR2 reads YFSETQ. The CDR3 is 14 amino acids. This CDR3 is CASSSVAAYNEQFF. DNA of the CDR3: TGCGCCAGCAGCTCAGTAGCGGCTTACAATGAGCAGTTCTTC.

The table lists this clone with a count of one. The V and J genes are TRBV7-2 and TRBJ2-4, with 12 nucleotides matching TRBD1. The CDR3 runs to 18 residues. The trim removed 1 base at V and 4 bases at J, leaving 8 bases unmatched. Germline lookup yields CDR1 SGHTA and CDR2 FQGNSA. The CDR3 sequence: CASSLVGQGARIKNIQYF. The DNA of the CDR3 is TGTGCCAGCAGCTTAGTGGGACAGGGGGCTCGGATAAAAAACATTCAGTACTTC.

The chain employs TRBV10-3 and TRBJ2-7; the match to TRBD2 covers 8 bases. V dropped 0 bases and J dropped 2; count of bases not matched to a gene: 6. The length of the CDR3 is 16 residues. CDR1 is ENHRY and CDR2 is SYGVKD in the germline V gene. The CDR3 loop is CAISESGGGPPYEQYF. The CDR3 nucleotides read TGTGCCATCAGTGAGTCGGGCGGGGGGCCCCCCTACGAGCAGTACTTC.

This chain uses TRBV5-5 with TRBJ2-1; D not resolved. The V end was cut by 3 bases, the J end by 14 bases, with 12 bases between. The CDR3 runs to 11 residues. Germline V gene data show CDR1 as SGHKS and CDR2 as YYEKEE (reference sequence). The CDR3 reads CASSYGSTEFF. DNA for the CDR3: TGTGCCAGCAGCTACGGGTCCACGGAGTTCTTC.

The CDR3 bases are TGTGCCGCTGGGACAGGGGTTTTCACAGATACGCAGTATTTT. Protein sequence: CAAGTGVFTDTQYF. This chain connects TRBV19 to TRBJ2-3, with TRBD1 matching 10 bases. Per germline, CDR1 LNHDA and CDR2 SQIVND (reference sequence). The ends lost 11 bases at V and 2 bases at J; junction bases unmatched: 7. CDR3 length: 14 amino acids.

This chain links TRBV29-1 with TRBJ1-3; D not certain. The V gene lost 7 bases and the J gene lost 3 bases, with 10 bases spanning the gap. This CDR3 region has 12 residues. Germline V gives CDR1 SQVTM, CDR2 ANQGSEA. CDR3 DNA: TGCAGCGCGCGATTAGATGGAAACACCATATATTTT. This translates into CSARLDGNTIYF.